The 17 T cell receptor beta chains presented below share a single source sample, sequenced in a study of blood T cell repertoires in COVID-19. Some clones are missing from TCRdb's copy, which holds only in-frame ones; the method was immunoSEQ multiplex PCR. Among about 140,000 clones listed, around 73% were seen once. Specimen: peripheral blood. The source is a woman in her 50s with active or convalescent COVID-19.

The rearrangement joins TRBV3-1 (or the pseudogene TRBV3-2) to TRBJ2-5; TRBD1 matches 7 bases. CDR1 is LGHDT, CDR2 YNNKEL, per germline (reference sequence). This CDR3 is built from 19 residues. The V and J ends lost 0 bases and 3 bases, in that order; junction bases with no gene match: 16. The DNA for the CDR3 is TGTGCCAGCAGCCAAGATAAATTCGGGACAGCTCATACTAAAGAGACCCAGTACTTC. Protein sequence: CASSQDKFGTAHTKETQYF.

This clone was picked up a small number of times. V gene TRBV4-1 combines with J gene TRBJ2-2; a weak D match, TRBD1 (6 bases). The CDR3 runs to 15 residues. Deletions cut 4 bases from V and 0 bases from J, with 9 bases between. Germline V gives CDR1 MGHRA, CDR2 YSYEKL. CDR3 DNA: TGCGCCAGCAGCCCAGGGGCCCCGAACACCGGGGAGCTGTTTTTT. Its translation is CASSPGAPNTGELFF.

The chain carries TRBV6-1 and TRBJ2-1; possible D gene TRBD1, 6 bases. V was trimmed by 1 base and J by 6 bases, leaving 10 bases between them. The CDR3 runs to 14 residues. The germline V gene encodes CDR1 MNHNS and CDR2 SASEGT. The CDR3 sequence is CASSEGQGSNEQFF. For the CDR3, the DNA is TGTGCCAGCAGTGAAGGGCAGGGGTCCAATGAGCAGTTCTTC.

The sample holds a few counts of this clone. The V and J genes are TRBV5-4 and TRBJ2-5; D might be TRBD1 (5 bases). CDR1 SGHNT and CDR2 YYREEE come from the germline V gene (reference sequence). V lost 0 bases and J 5 bases, leaving 14 bases between the germline ends. This CDR3 is built from 15 residues. The CDR3 DNA is TGTGCCAGCAGCTTGGATAGGGGTTTCTCTGAGACCCAGTACTTC. Protein: CASSLDRGFSETQYF.

The gene calls are TRBV24-1 and TRBJ2-1, with 9 bases fitting TRBD1. J lost 0 bases, V lost 2 bases, and 7 bases had no gene match. Germline V CDR1 and CDR2: KGHDR, SFDVKD. There are 18 residues in the CDR3. CDR3 sequence (DNA): TGTGCCACCAGTGATTCTCCCGGGACAGGGATCTCCTACAATGAGCAGTTCTTC. Its translation is CATSDSPGTGISYNEQFF.

The rearrangement links TRBV13 to TRBJ2-1; TRBD2 aligns across 9 bases. The CDR3 sequence is 14 residues long. Germline V lookup: CDR1 PRHDT, CDR2 FYEKMQ (reference sequence). V gave up 5 bases and J gave up 9 bases; unmatched junction bases: 8. DNA of the CDR3: TGTGCCAGCAGCGCCTGGACTAGCGTTGGTGAGCAGTTCTTC. As protein: CASSAWTSVGEQFF. Using reference TRBV13 and TRBJ2-1 for the parts outside the CDR3, the full variable domain is AAGVIQSPRHLIKEKRETATLKCYPIPRHDTVYWYQQGPGQDPQFLISFYEKMQSDKGSIPDRFSAQQFSDYHSELNMSSLELGDSALYFCASSAWTSVGEQFFGPGTRLTVL.

The genes are TRBV27 and TRBJ2-5; 11 positions agree with TRBD1. Per germline, CDR1 MNHEY and CDR2 SMNVEV (reference sequence). The trim removed 5 bases at V and 5 bases at J, leaving 7 bases unmatched. The CDR3 is made up of 15 amino acids. CDR3 nucleotide sequence: TGTGCCAGCAGTAAGGACAGGGGGCGTCGGGAGACCCAGTACTTC. It is translated as CASSKDRGRRETQYF.

The chain is built from TRBV6-5 and TRBJ2-7; the D gene is possibly TRBD2 (5 bases). Trimming cost V 6 bases and J 5 bases, with 20 bases left between them. The V gene's germline CDR1 is MNHEY and CDR2 SVGAGI. The CDR3 sequence is 15 residues long. CDR3 coding DNA: TGTGCCAGCAGAAGGAGGCGGCGGGCCGAGGACGAGCAGTACTTC. This translates into CASRRRRRAEDEQYF.

This chain uses TRBV2 with TRBJ1-2; 10 bases line up with TRBD1. Germline V gene lookup returns CDR1 SNHLY and CDR2 FYNNEI. This CDR3 has 13 residues. V lost 6 bases, J lost 3 bases, and 1 base stayed unmatched. Here the CDR3 reads CASRGQGHYGYTF. For the CDR3, the DNA is TGTGCCAGCAGGGGACAGGGGCACTATGGCTACACCTTC.

This chain connects TRBV5-8 to TRBJ1-2, with 7 bases identical to TRBD1. V shed 4 bases, J shed 4 bases, and the junction held 4 bases outside the gene matches. There are 13 residues in the CDR3. The germline V gene has CDR1 SGHTS and CDR2 YDEGEE. This CDR3 is CASSPGTVYGYTF. CDR3 coding DNA: TGTGCCAGCAGCCCCGGGACAGTCTATGGCTACACCTTC.

The V and J genes are TRBV18 and TRBJ2-1; 11 bases map to TRBD2. CDR3 length equals 15 residues. Germline V lookup: CDR1 KGHSH, CDR2 LQKENI. Trimming removed 1 base from V and 7 bases from J; junction bases left unmatched: 3. The CDR3 is CASSPLAGGLNEQFF. CDR3 in DNA: TGTGCCAGCTCACCACTAGCGGGGGGGCTAAATGAGCAGTTCTTC.

In this sample, this clone turned up a few times. The V and J genes are TRBV27 and TRBJ2-2; D possibly corresponds to TRBD2 (6 bases). With 4 bases removed from V and 0 bases from J, the gap between germline ends came to 9 bases. Germline CDR1 and CDR2: MNHEY and SMNVEV (reference sequence). The CDR3 is made up of 15 amino acids. CDR3 amino acids: CASSSGTSNTGELFF. The CDR3 nucleotides are TGTGCCAGCAGTTCTGGGACTTCGAACACCGGGGAGCTGTTTTTT.

This clone was detected only a few times. The chain recombines TRBV30 with TRBJ1-2; TRBD1 agrees at 7 bases. The CDR3 contains 14 residues. J was trimmed by 8 bases and V by 4 bases; bases with no gene match: 13. Per the germline V gene, CDR1 is GTSNPN and CDR2 is SVGIG (reference sequence). CDR3 loop: CAWTLDDRAAGYTF. DNA for the CDR3: TGTGCCTGGACCCTCGATGACAGGGCTGCCGGCTACACCTTC.

V and J are TRBV9 and TRBJ2-1; a possible D gene is TRBD2 (6 bases). The CDR3 consists of 13 residues. V was clipped by 2 bases and J by 9 bases, with 12 bases between them. The germline V gene encodes CDR1 SGDLS and CDR2 YYNGEE. The CDR3 spells CASSVDLRGEQFF. DNA for the CDR3: TGTGCCAGCAGCGTGGACCTGCGGGGTGAGCAGTTCTTC. Drawing the rest from reference TRBV9 and TRBJ2-1, the complete variable domain is DSGVTQTPKHLITATGQRVTLRCSPRSGDLSVYWYQQSLDQGLQFLIQYYNGEERAKGNILERFSAQQFPDLHSELNLSSLELGDSALYFCASSVDLRGEQFFGPGTRLTVL.

The gene calls are TRBV12-3 or TRBV12-4 and TRBJ1-2, with D possibly matching TRBD1 (5 bases). The CDR3 length is 12 residues. Trimming removed 8 bases from V and 7 bases from J, with 14 bases in between. CDR3: CASGAARFGYTF. In DNA form, the CDR3 reads TGTGCCAGCGGGGCCGCACGATTTGGCTACACCTTC.

This CDR3 reads CASSLPAPGGWVNTEAFF. The CDR3 nucleotides are TGTGCCAGCAGCTTGCCAGCACCAGGGGGTTGGGTGAACACTGAAGCTTTCTTT. The V gene is TRBV5-5, the J gene TRBJ1-1; 7 bases are shared with TRBD1. The germline V gene has CDR1 SGHKS and CDR2 YYEKEE (reference sequence). The CDR3 sequence is 18 residues long. V was clipped by 1 base and J by 0 bases; unmatched bases: 12.

V gene TRBV27 combines with J gene TRBJ2-1, with D possibly TRBD1 on 5 matching bases. The CDR3 extends over 13 amino acids. Germline assignment: CDR1 MNHEY and CDR2 SMNVEV (reference sequence). V was shortened by 3 bases and J by 6 bases, with 9 bases between the two germline ends. The CDR3 region has the DNA TGTGCCAGCAGTTTTGGCAGGGCCAATGAGCAGTTCTTC. Protein sequence: CASSFGRANEQFF.